This T cell receptor beta chain was recovered during a study of lymphopenia after photon versus proton radiotherapy. TCRdb keeps only in-frame clones here, not all; method: immunoSEQ multiplex PCR. The data show 150,000 to 200,000 clones, with 70% to 90% seen just once and around 5.1% held by the top ten. Germline assignment: CDR1 SGHAT and CDR2 FQNNGV. The CDR3 is 17 residues long. V was pared by 3 bases and J by 5 bases, with 19 bases between. Study results and caveats: A bigger post-nadir fall in TCR diversity correlated inversely with survival time in deceased patients. Under photons, naive T cells and diversity fell while effector/memory populations rose. After the lymphocyte nadir, photon-treated repertoires showed oligoclonal expansion, especially of CD8+ Temra cells.

As for this clone: Its target is unknown.

Material: peripheral blood, obtained from a patient treated with photon-based radiotherapy. The V gene is TRBV11-2, the J gene TRBJ2-2; D might be TRBD1 (5 bases). This receptor was taken from a man in his forties or fifties with gastric cancer. The CDR3 DNA sequence: TGTGCCAGCAGCTTTCAAACAGGAACGTCTCGGACCGGGGAGCTGTTTTTT. Translation: CASSFQTGTSRTGELFF.